This is a list of T cell receptor beta chains from one sample in a study of CD8+CD57+ T cells in acquired aplastic anemia. TCRdb used MiXCR to reprocess the reads, holding one entry per CDR3 protein. In the table there are about 220,000 distinct CDR3 sequences, roughly 35% of which are singletons. Sequenced material: sorted CD4+, CD8+, or CD8+CD57+ T cells (not recorded which) from PBMCs. These receptors all stem from a human donor in good health, serving as a control. Both conserved end residues are part of each CDR3. Fields, in order: V gene, CDR3 length, J gene, CDR3 protein.

V gene: TRBV5-1; CDR3 length: 13; J gene: TRBJ2-5; CDR3 protein: CASSRGGQETQYF
V gene: TRBV5-1; CDR3 length: 15; J gene: TRBJ1-6; CDR3 protein: CASSLYVQAGSPLHF
V gene: TRBV29-1; CDR3 length: 13; J gene: TRBJ1-1; CDR3 protein: CSVEGTGWTEAFF
V gene: TRBV12-3/TRBV12-4; CDR3 length: 12; J gene: TRBJ2-7; CDR3 protein: CASKRGSYEQYF
V gene: TRBV2; CDR3 length: 14; J gene: TRBJ1-6; CDR3 protein: CASGGGQGVSPLHF
V gene: TRBV9; CDR3 length: 15; J gene: TRBJ1-2; CDR3 protein: CASSPRPTGAYGYTF
V gene: TRBV20-1; CDR3 length: 11; J gene: TRBJ2-7; CDR3 protein: CSASRAYEQYF
V gene: TRBV5-1; CDR3 length: 16; J gene: TRBJ2-5; CDR3 protein: CASSPGGQGAGETQYF
V gene: TRBV20-1; CDR3 length: 14; J gene: TRBJ2-5; CDR3 protein: CSARDGLAGETQYF
V gene: TRBV13; CDR3 length: 16; J gene: TRBJ1-2; CDR3 protein: CASSVDGGAGDYGYTF
V gene: TRBV12-3/TRBV12-4; CDR3 length: 17; J gene: TRBJ2-1; CDR3 protein: CATSLSFGGGRHNEQFF
V gene: TRBV4-2; CDR3 length: 14; J gene: TRBJ2-7; CDR3 protein: CASSQINRESEQYF
V gene: TRBV19; CDR3 length: 15; J gene: TRBJ1-5; CDR3 protein: CASTLRGSSNQPQHF
V gene: TRBV12-3/TRBV12-4; CDR3 length: 14; J gene: TRBJ1-2; CDR3 protein: CASSWGRSNYGYTF
V gene: TRBV24-1; CDR3 length: 16; J gene: TRBJ2-1; CDR3 protein: CATSDWTGNSYNEQFF
V gene: TRBV12-5; CDR3 length: 16; J gene: TRBJ1-1; CDR3 protein: CASGSISGHANTEAFF
V gene: TRBV7-9; CDR3 length: 14; J gene: TRBJ2-1; CDR3 protein: CASSSGTGVNEQFF
V gene: TRBV20-1; CDR3 length: 13; J gene: TRBJ1-4; CDR3 protein: CSANMGGAARVFF
V gene: TRBV5-1; CDR3 length: 14; J gene: TRBJ1-1; CDR3 protein: CASSFGQMNTEAFF
V gene: TRBV7-2; CDR3 length: 14; J gene: TRBJ2-3; CDR3 protein: CASSPDTGGDTQYF
V gene: TRBV5-1; CDR3 length: 15; J gene: TRBJ2-3; CDR3 protein: CASSSALAPGLTQYF
V gene: TRBV3-1; CDR3 length: 15; J gene: TRBJ1-2; CDR3 protein: CASSQDVDSNYGCTF
V gene: TRBV29-1; CDR3 length: 13; J gene: TRBJ2-3; CDR3 protein: CSVEVPGRNEQYF
V gene: TRBV10-3; CDR3 length: 13; J gene: TRBJ2-7; CDR3 protein: CAISRDSYYEQYF
V gene: TRBV11-1; CDR3 length: 15; J gene: TRBJ1-2; CDR3 protein: CASTPSWGNNYGYAF
V gene: TRBV5-1; CDR3 length: 15; J gene: TRBJ1-2; CDR3 protein: CASSLEVFGFYGYTF
V gene: TRBV19; CDR3 length: 15; J gene: TRBJ1-1; CDR3 protein: CASSIGGQMNTEAFF
V gene: TRBV12-5; CDR3 length: 12; J gene: TRBJ2-7; CDR3 protein: CASGPTGREQYF
V gene: TRBV19; CDR3 length: 14; J gene: TRBJ1-6; CDR3 protein: CASRVGVEDSPLHF
V gene: TRBV7-9; CDR3 length: 13; J gene: TRBJ2-7; CDR3 protein: CASSQTVGYEQYF
V gene: TRBV12-3/TRBV12-4; CDR3 length: 13; J gene: TRBJ1-4; CDR3 protein: CASSQTGFEKLFF
V gene: TRBV5-1; CDR3 length: 17; J gene: TRBJ2-3; CDR3 protein: CASSLLFDGTGRDTQYF
V gene: TRBV10-3; CDR3 length: 13; J gene: TRBJ2-7; CDR3 protein: CASRLAGGYEQYF
V gene: TRBV5-1; CDR3 length: 15; J gene: TRBJ2-6; CDR3 protein: CASSLDSSGANVLTF
V gene: TRBV20-1; CDR3 length: 11; J gene: TRBJ2-3; CDR3 protein: CSALGGTGTDF
V gene: TRBV5-1; CDR3 length: 15; J gene: TRBJ2-5; CDR3 protein: CASSVRFGDRETQYF
V gene: TRBV25-1; CDR3 length: 15; J gene: TRBJ2-3; CDR3 protein: CASSLGPRSTDTQYF
V gene: TRBV7-9; CDR3 length: 14; J gene: TRBJ1-6; CDR3 protein: CASSLEGTNSPLHF
V gene: TRBV24-1; CDR3 length: 13; J gene: TRBJ1-2; CDR3 protein: CATSALTGDGYTF
V gene: TRBV2; CDR3 length: 13; J gene: TRBJ2-5; CDR3 protein: CASETGQGFTQYF